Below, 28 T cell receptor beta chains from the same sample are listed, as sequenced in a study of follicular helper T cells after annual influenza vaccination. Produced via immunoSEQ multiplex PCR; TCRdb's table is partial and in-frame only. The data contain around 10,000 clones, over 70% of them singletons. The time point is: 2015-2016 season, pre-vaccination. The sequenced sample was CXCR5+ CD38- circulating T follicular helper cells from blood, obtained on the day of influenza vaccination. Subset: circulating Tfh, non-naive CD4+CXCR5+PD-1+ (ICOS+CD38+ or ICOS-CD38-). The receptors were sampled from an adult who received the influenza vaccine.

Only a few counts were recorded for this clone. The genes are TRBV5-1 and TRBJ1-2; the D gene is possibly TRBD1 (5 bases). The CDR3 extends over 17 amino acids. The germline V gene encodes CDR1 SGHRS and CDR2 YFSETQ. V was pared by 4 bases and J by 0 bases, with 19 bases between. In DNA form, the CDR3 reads TGCGCCAGCAGCGCCCTTGGGGCTACAGATTCTAACTATGGCTACACCTTC. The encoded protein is CASSALGATDSNYGYTF.

DNA of the CDR3: TGCGCCAGCAGACCGGGGGGCGGTGGCACAGATACGCAGTATTTT. Its translation is CASRPGGGGTDTQYF. The J gene is TRBJ2-3, the V gene TRBV5-1; TRBD2 is a possible D gene (7 bases). Germline CDR1 and CDR2: SGHRS and YFSETQ. V was cut by 5 bases and J by 1 base, with 14 bases left in between. The CDR3 contains 15 residues.

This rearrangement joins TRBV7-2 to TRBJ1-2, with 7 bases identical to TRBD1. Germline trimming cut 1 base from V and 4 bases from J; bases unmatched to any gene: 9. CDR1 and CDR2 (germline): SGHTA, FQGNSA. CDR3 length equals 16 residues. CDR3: CASSLDGSGGFYGYTF. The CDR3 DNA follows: TGTGCCAGCAGCTTAGATGGGTCAGGGGGGTTCTATGGCTACACCTTC.

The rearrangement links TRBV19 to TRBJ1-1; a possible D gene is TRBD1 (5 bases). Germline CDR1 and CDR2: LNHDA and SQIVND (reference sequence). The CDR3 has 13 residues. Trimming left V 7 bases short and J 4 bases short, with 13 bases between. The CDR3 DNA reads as TGTGCCAGTATGCGGGGGGAGGGCACTGAAGCTTTCTTT. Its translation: CASMRGEGTEAFF.

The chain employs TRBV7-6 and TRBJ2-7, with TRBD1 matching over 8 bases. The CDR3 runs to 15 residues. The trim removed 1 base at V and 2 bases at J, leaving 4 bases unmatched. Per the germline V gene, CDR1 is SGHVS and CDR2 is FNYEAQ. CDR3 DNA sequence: TGTGCCAGCAGCTTAGGAAGACAGGGGACCTACGAGCAGTACTTC. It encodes CASSLGRQGTYEQYF.

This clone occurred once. CDR3 coding DNA: TGTGCCAGCTCCCCGGGACTAGCGGGAGGGCGCACAGATACGCAGTATTTT. Translated: CASSPGLAGGRTDTQYF. The chain employs TRBV18 and TRBJ2-3; 16 bases are a match to TRBD2. CDR3 length: 17 residues. Germline assignment: CDR1 KGHSH and CDR2 LQKENI. V lost 6 bases, J lost 1 base, and 4 bases stayed unmatched.

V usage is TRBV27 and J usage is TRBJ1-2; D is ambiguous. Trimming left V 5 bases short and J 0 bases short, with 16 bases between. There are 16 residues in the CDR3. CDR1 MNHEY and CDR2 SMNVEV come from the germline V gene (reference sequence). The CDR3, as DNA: TGTGCCAGCAGTCCGCTAGGGAGGGCCCCTAACTATGGCTACACCTTC. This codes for CASSPLGRAPNYGYTF.

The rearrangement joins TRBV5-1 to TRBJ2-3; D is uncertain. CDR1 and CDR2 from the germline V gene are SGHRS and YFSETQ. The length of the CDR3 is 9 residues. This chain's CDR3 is CTITDTQYF. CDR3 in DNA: TGCACAATCACAGATACGCAGTATTTT.

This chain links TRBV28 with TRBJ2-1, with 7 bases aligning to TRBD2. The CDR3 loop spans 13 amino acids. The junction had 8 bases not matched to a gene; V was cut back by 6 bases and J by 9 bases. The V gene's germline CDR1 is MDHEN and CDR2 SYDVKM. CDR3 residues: CASRSSGRGEQFF. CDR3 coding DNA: TGTGCCAGCAGATCATCAGGGAGGGGTGAGCAGTTCTTC.

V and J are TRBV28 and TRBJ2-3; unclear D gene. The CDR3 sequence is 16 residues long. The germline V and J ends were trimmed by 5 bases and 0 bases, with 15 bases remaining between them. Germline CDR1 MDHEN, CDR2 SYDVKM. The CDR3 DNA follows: TGTGCCAGCAGTGGGTCGGGTCTACAGAGCACAGATACGCAGTATTTT. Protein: CASSGSGLQSTDTQYF.

The CDR3: CASSLESVTEAFF. As DNA, the CDR3 is TGCGCCAGCAGCTTGGAGTCCGTCACTGAAGCTTTCTTT. J is TRBJ1-1 and V is TRBV5-1; D not certain. V was shortened by 0 bases and J by 4 bases, with 7 bases between the two germline ends. CDR3 size: 13 residues. Germline V CDR1 and CDR2: SGHRS, YFSETQ.

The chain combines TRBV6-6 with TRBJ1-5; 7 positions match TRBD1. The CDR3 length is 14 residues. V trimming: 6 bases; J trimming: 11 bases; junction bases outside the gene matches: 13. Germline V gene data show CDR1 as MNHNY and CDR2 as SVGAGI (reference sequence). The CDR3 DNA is TGTGCCAGCAGCCCCGGGACAGCCAATGGGGCCCAGCATTTT. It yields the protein CASSPGTANGAQHF.

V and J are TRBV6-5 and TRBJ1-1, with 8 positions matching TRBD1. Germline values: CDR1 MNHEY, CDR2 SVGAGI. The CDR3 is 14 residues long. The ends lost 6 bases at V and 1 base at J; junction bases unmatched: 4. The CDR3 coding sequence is TGTGCCAGCAGGGAAGGACAGGGGAACACTGAAGCTTTCTTT. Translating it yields CASREGQGNTEAFF.

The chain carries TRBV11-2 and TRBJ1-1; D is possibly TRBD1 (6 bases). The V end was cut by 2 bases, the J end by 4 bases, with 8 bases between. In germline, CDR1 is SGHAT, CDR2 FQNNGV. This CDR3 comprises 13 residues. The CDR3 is CASSLKGGTEAFF. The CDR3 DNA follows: TGTGCCAGCAGCTTAAAGGGGGGCACTGAAGCTTTCTTT.

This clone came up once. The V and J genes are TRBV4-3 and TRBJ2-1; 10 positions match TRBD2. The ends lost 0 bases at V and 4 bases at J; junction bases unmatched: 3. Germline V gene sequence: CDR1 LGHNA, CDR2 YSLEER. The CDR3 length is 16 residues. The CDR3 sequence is CASSQDGTSEYNEQFF. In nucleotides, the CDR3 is TGCGCCAGCAGCCAAGATGGGACTAGCGAGTACAATGAGCAGTTCTTC.

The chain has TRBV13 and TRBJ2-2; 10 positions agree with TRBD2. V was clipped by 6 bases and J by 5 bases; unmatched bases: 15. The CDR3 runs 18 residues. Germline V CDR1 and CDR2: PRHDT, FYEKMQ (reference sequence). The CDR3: CASRYPSGGFLWTGELFF. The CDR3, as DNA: TGTGCCAGCAGGTACCCTAGCGGGGGTTTTCTGTGGACCGGGGAGCTGTTTTTT. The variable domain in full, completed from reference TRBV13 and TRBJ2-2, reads AAGVIQSPRHLIKEKRETATLKCYPIPRHDTVYWYQQGPGQDPQFLISFYEKMQSDKGSIPDRFSAQQFSDYHSELNMSSLELGDSALYFCASRYPSGGFLWTGELFFGEGSRLTVL.

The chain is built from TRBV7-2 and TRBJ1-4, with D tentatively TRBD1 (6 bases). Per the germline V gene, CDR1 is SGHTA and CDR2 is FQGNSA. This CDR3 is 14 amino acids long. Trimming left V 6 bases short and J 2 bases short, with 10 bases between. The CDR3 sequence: CASRPGQTNEKLFF. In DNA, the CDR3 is TGTGCCAGCAGACCTGGACAGACTAATGAAAAACTGTTTTTT.

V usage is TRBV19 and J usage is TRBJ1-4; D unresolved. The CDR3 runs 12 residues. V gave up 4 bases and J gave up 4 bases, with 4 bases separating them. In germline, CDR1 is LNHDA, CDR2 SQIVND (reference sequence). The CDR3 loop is CASSKINEKLFF. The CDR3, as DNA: TGTGCCAGTAGTAAGATTAATGAAAAACTGTTTTTT.

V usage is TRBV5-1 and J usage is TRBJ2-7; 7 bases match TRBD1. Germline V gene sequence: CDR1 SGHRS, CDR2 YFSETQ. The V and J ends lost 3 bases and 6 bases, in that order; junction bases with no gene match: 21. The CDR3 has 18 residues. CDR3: CASSSTYTSATGLSEQYF. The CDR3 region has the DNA TGCGCCAGCAGCTCAACATATACTTCCGCGACAGGGCTGTCCGAGCAGTACTTC. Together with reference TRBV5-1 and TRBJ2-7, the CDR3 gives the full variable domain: KAGVTQTPRYLIKTRGQQVTLSCSPISGHRSVSWYQQTPGQGLQFLFEYFSETQRNKGNFPGRFSGRQFSNSRSEMNVSTLELGDSALYLCASSSTYTSATGLSEQYFGPGTRLTVT.

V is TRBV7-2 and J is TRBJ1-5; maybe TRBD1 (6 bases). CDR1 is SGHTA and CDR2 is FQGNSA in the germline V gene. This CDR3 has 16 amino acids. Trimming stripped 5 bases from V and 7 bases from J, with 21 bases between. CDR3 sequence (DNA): TGTGCCAGCAGCCCCCGAGGGGGGCAGGGCCGACAGCCCCAGCATTTT. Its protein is CASSPRGGQGRQPQHF.

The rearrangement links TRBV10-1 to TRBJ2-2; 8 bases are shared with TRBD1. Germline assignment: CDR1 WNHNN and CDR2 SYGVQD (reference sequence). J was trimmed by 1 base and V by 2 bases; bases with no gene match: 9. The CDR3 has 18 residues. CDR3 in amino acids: CASSERGDRRRNTGELFF. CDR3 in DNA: TGCGCCAGCAGTGAGCGCGGGGACAGGCGTAGGAACACCGGGGAGCTGTTTTTT.

The CDR3 loop reads CASREQALDEQFF. The DNA for the CDR3 is TGTGCCAGTAGGGAACAGGCGCTCGATGAGCAGTTCTTC. The chain carries TRBV19 and TRBJ2-1; D is possibly TRBD1 (5 bases). Germline values: CDR1 LNHDA, CDR2 SQIVND (reference sequence). The CDR3 is 13 residues long. With 6 bases removed from V and 8 bases from J, the gap between germline ends came to 14 bases.

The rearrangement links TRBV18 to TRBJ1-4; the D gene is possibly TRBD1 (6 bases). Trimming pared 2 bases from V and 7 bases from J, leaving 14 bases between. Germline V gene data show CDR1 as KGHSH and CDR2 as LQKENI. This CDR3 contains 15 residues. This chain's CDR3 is CASSPDRMGGEKLFF. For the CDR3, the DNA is TGTGCCAGCTCACCAGACAGGATGGGAGGTGAAAAACTGTTTTTT.

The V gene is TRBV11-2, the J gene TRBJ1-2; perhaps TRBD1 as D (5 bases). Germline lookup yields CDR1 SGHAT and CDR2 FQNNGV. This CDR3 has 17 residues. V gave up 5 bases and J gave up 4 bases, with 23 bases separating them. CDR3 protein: CASSQRATAPGGYGYTF. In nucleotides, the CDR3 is TGTGCCAGCAGCCAGAGGGCGACAGCCCCCGGGGGCTATGGCTACACCTTC.

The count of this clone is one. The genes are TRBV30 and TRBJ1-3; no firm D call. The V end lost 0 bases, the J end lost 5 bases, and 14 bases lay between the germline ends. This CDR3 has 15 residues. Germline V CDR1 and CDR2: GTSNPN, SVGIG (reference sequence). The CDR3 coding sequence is TGTGCCTGGAGTGTAGTGGGGTCGGGTCGAAACACCATATATTTT. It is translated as CAWSVVGSGRNTIYF. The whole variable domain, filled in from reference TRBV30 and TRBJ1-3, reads SQTIHQWPATLVQPVGSPLSLECTVEGTSNPNLYWYRQAAGRGLQLLFYSVGIGQISSEVPQNLSASRPQDRQFILSSKKLLLSDSGFYLCAWSVVGSGRNTIYFGEGSWLTVV.

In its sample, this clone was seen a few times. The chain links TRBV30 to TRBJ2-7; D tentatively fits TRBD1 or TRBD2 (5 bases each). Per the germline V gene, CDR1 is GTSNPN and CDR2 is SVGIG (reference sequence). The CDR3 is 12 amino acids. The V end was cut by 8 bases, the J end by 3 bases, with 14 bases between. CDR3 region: CAGNRDGYEQYF. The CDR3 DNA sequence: TGTGCCGGAAATCGGGACGGCTACGAGCAGTACTTC.

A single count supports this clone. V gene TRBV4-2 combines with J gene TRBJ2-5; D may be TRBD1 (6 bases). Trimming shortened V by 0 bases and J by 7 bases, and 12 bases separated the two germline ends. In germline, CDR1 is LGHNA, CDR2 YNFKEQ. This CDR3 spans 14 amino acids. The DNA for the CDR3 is TGTGCCAGCAGCCAAGAACAGGGCTTAGGGACCCAGTACTTC. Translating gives CASSQEQGLGTQYF.

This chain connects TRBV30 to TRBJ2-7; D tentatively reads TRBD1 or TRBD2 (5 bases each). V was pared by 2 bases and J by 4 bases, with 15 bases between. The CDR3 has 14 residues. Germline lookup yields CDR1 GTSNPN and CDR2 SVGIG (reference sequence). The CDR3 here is CAWSRGQAKYEQYF. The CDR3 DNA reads TGTGCCTGGAGTCGGGGCCAGGCGAAATACGAGCAGTACTTC.